This T cell receptor (beta chain) was profiled in a study of T cells in narcolepsy. Some clones are missing from TCRdb's copy, which holds only in-frame ones; the method was immunoSEQ multiplex PCR. This table has tens of thousands of clones, 65% to 85% appearing once. The sample taken for sequencing was memory (CD45RA-) CD4+ T cells from blood. The TCR comes from a human donor in good health.

Here the CDR3 DNA reads TGCACCAGCAGCCACACTACAGGGAAGACTGAAGCTTTCTTT. This encodes CTSSHTTGKTEAFF. The rearrangement uses TRBV1 and TRBJ1-1; TRBD1, the D gene given by the table, was not confirmed from the DNA. TRBV1 is given as a pseudogene. The CDR3 covers 14 residues.